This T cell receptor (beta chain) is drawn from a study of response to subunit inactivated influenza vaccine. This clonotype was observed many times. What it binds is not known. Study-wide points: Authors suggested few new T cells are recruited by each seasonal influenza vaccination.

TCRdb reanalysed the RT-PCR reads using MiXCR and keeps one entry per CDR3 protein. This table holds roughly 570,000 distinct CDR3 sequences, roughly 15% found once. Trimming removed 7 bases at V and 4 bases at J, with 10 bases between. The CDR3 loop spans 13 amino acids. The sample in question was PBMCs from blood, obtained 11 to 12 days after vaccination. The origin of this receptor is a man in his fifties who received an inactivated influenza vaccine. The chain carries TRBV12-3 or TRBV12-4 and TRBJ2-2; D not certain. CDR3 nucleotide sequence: TGTGCCAGCAATCGGCGGATCACCGGGGAGCTGTTTTTT. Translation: CASNRRITGELFF.